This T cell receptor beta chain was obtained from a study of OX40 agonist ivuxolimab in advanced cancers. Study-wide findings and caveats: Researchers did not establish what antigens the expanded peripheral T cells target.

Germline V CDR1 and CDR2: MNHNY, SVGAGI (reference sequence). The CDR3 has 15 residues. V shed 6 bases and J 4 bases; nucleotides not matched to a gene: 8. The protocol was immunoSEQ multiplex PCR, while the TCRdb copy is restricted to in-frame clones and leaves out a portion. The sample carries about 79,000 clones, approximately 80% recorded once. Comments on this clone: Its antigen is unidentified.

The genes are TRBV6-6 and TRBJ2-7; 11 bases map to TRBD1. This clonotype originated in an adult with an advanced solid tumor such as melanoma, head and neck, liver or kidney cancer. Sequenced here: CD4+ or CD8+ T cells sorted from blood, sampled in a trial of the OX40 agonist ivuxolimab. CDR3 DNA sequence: TGTGCCAGCAGCTTAGCCGGGACAGGGGGTTACGAGCAGTACTTC. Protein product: CASSLAGTGGYEQYF.